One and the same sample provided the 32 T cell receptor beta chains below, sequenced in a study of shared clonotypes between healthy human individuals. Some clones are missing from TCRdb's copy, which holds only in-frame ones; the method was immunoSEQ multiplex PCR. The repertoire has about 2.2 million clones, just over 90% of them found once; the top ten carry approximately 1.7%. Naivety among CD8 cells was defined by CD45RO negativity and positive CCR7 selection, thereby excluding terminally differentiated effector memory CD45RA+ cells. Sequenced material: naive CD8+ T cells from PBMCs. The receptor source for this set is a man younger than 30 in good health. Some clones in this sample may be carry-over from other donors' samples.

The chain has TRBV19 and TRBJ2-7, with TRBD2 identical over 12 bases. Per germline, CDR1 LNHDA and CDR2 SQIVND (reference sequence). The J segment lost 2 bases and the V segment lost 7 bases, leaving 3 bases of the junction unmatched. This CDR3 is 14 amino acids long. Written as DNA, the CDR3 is TGTGCCAGTACCCCTAGCGGGAGGGCCTACGAGCAGTACTTC. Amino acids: CASTPSGRAYEQYF.

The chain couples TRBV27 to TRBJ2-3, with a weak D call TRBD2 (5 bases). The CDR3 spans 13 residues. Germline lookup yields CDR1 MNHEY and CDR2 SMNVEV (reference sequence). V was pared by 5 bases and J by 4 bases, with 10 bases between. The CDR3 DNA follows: TGTGCCAGCAGTCCCATACTAGCAGATACGCAGTATTTT. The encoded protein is CASSPILADTQYF.

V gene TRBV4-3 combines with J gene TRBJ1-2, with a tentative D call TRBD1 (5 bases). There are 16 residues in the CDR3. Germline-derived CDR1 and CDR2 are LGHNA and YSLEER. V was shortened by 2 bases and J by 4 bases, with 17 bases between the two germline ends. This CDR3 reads CASSQRGSRVFYGYTF. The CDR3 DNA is TGCGCCAGCAGCCAAAGGGGCAGCAGGGTTTTCTATGGCTACACCTTC.

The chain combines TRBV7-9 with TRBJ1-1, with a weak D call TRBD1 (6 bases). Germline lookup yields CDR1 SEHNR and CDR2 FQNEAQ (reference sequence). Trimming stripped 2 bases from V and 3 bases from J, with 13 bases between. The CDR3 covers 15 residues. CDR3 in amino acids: CASSLQQGSDTEAFF. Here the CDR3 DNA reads TGTGCCAGCAGCTTACAACAGGGTAGTGACACTGAAGCTTTCTTT.

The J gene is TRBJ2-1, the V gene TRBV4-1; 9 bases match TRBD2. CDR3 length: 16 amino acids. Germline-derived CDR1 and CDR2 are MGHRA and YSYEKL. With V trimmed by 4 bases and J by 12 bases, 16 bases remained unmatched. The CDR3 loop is CASSPISLAGMWVQFF. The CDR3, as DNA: TGCGCCAGCAGCCCGATAAGCCTAGCGGGAATGTGGGTGCAGTTCTTC.

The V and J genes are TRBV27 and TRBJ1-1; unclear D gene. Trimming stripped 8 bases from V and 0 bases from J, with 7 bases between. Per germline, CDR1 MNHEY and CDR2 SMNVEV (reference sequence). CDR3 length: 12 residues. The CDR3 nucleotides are TGTGCCAGCTGCGGCGTGAACACTGAAGCTTTCTTT. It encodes CASCGVNTEAFF.

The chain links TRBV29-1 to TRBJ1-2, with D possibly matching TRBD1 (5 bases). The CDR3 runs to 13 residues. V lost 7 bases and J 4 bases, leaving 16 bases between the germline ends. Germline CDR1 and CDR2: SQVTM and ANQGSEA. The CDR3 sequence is CSAEPRDSYGYTF. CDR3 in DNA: TGCAGCGCTGAGCCGCGTGACAGCTATGGCTACACCTTC.

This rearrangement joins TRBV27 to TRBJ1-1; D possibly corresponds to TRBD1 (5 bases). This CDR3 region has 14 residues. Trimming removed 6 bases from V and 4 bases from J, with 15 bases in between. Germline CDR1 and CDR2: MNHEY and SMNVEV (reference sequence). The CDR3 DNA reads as TGTGCCAGCAGCCCGGGCGCGGGGGGCACTGAAGCTTTCTTT. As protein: CASSPGAGGTEAFF.

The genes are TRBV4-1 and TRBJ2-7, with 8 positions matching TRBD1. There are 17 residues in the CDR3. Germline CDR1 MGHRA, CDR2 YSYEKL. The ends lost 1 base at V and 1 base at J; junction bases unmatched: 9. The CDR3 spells CASSQAPPGTGSYEQYF. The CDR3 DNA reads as TGCGCCAGCAGCCAAGCCCCTCCCGGGACAGGATCCTACGAGCAGTACTTC.

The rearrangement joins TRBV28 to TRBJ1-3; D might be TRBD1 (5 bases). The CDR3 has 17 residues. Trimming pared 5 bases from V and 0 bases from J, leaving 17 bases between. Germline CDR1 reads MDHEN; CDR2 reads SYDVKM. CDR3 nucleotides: TGTGCCAGCAGTCTCCCCCCCAAGACAGTCTCTGGAAACACCATATATTTT. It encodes CASSLPPKTVSGNTIYF.

This chain's CDR3 is CASSVGAVPGNTIYF. CDR3 in DNA: TGTGCCAGCAGTGTGGGGGCAGTTCCTGGAAACACCATATATTTT. The V call is TRBV6-1, the J call TRBJ1-3; TRBD1 might be the D (6 bases). Trimming took off 4 bases at V and 2 bases at J, with 12 bases between the two ends. CDR3 length equals 15 residues. Germline V gene lookup returns CDR1 MNHNS and CDR2 SASEGT.

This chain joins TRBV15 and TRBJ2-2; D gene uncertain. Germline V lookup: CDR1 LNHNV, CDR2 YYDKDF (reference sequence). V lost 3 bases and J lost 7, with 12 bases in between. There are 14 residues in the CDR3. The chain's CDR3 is CATSSIDGLGELFF. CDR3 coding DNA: TGTGCCACCAGCAGCATCGATGGTCTCGGGGAGCTGTTTTTT.

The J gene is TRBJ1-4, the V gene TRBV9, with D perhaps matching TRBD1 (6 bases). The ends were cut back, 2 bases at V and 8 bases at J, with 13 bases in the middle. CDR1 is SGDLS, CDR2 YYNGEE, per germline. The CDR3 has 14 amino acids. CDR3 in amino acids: CASSVRQVGEKLFF. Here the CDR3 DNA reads TGTGCCAGCAGCGTCCGACAGGTCGGCGAAAAACTGTTTTTT.

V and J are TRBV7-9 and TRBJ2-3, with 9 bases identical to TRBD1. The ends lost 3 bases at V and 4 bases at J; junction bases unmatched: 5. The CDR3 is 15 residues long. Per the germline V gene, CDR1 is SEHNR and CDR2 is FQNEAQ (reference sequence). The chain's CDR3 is CASSFLQGAADTQYF. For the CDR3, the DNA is TGTGCCAGCAGCTTTCTACAGGGGGCAGCAGATACGCAGTATTTT.

The CDR3 spells CASSLSGQVDGYTF. As DNA, the CDR3 is TGTGCCAGCAGCTTATCCGGACAGGTTGATGGCTACACCTTC. The rearrangement uses TRBV11-2 and TRBJ1-2; 7 bases agree with TRBD1. The germline CDR1 and CDR2 sequences are SGHAT and FQNNGV. This CDR3 contains 14 residues. Trimming took 2 bases from V and 6 from J; bases not matched to a gene: 6.

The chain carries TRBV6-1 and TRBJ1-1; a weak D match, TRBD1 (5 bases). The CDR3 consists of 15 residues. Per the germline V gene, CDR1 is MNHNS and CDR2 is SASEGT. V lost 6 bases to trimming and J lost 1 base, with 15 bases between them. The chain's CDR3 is CASRHVGGTNTEAFF. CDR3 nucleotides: TGTGCCAGCAGACATGTCGGGGGAACGAACACTGAAGCTTTCTTT.

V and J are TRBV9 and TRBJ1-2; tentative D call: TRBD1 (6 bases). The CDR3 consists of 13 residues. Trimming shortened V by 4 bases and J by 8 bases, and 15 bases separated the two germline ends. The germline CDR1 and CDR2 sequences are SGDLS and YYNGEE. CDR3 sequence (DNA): TGTGCCAGCAGCTCGGGGGCAGGGCACGGCTACACCTTC. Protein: CASSSGAGHGYTF.

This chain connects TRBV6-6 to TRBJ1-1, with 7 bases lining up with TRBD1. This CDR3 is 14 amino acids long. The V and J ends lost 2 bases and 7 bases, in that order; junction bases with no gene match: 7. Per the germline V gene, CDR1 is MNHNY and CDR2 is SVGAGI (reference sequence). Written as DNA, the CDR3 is TGTGCCAGCAGTTACGTTAGGGGGCAGGGTGAAGCTTTCTTT. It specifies CASSYVRGQGEAFF.

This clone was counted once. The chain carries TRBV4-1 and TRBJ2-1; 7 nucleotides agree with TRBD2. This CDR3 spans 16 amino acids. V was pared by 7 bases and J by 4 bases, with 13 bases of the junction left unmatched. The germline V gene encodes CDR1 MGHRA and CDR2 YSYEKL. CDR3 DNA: TGCGCCAGCACAGATTTGGCGGGAGCACCTTACAATGAGCAGTTCTTC. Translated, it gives CASTDLAGAPYNEQFF.

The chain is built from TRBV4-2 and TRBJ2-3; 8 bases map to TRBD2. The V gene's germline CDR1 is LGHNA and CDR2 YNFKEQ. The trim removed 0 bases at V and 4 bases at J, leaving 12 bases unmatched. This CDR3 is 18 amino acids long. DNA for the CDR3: TGTGCCAGCAGCCAAGATAGCCTCGGGCGGGAGGAGGCAGATACGCAGTATTTT. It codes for CASSQDSLGREEADTQYF.

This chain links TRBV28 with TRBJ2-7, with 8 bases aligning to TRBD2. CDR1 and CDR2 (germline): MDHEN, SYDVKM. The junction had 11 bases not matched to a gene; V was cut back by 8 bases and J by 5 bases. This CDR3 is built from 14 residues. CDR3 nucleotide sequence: TGTGCCAGCCGCCCCCCTGTAGCGGGAAACGAGCAGTACTTC. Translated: CASRPPVAGNEQYF.

DNA of the CDR3: TGTGCCAGCAGCTTAACAGAAGAGACCCAGTACTTC. Its protein is CASSLTEETQYF. The gene calls are TRBV7-9 and TRBJ2-5; D gene unclear. V was cut by 2 bases and J by 3 bases, with 4 bases left in between. From germline, CDR1 is SEHNR and CDR2 FQNEAQ (reference sequence). This CDR3 spans 12 amino acids. The full variable domain, rest sourced from reference TRBV7-9 and TRBJ2-5, is DTGVSQNPRHKITKRGQNVTFRCDPISEHNRLYWYRQTLGQGPEFLTYFQNEAQLEKSRLLSDRFSAERPKGSFSTLEIQRTEQGDSAMYLCASSLTEETQYFGPGTRLLVL.

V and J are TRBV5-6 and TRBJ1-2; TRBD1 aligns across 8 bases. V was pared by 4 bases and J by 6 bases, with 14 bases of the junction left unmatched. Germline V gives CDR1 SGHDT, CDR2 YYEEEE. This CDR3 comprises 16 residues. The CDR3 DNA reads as TGTGCCAGCAGCCCAGGGCTGTCAGGGGGCCCGAATGGCTACACCTTC. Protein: CASSPGLSGGPNGYTF.

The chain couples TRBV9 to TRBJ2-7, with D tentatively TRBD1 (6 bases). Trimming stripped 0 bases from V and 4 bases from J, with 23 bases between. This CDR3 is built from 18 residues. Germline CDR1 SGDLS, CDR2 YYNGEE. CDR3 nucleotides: TGTGCCAGCAGCGTAGAGGACAGACCCGGGGCGGTTTCTTACGAGCAGTACTTC. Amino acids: CASSVEDRPGAVSYEQYF. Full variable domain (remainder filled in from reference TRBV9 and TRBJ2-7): DSGVTQTPKHLITATGQRVTLRCSPRSGDLSVYWYQQSLDQGLQFLIQYYNGEERAKGNILERFSAQQFPDLHSELNLSSLELGDSALYFCASSVEDRPGAVSYEQYFGPGTRLTVT.

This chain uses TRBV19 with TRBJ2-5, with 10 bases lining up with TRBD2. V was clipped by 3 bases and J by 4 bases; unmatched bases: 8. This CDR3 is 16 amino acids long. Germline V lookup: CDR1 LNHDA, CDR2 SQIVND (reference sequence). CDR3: CASSMGLAGDGETQYF. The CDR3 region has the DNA TGTGCCAGTAGTATGGGTCTAGCGGGAGACGGAGAGACCCAGTACTTC. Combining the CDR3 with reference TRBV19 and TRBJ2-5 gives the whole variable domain DGGITQSPKYLFRKEGQNVTLSCEQNLNHDAMYWYRQDPGQGLRLIYYSQIVNDFQKGDIAEGYSVSREKKESFPLTVTSAQKNPTAFYLCASSMGLAGDGETQYFGPGTRLLVL.

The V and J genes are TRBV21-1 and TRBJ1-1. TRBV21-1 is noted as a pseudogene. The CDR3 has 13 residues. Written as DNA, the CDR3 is TGTGCCAGCAGCAAACGGGATCCGGCTGAAGCTTTCTTT. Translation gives CASSKRDPAEAFF.

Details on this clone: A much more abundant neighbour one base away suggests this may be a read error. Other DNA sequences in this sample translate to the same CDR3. The CDR3 loop reads CASSFRDSNQPQHF. The CDR3 bases are TGTGCCAGCAGTTTTAGGGATAGCAATCAGCCCCAGCATTTT. V and J are TRBV27 and TRBJ1-5; D remains unclear. The V end lost 3 bases, the J end lost 0 bases, and 6 bases lay between the germline ends. The V gene's germline CDR1 is MNHEY and CDR2 SMNVEV (reference sequence). This CDR3 is built from 14 residues.

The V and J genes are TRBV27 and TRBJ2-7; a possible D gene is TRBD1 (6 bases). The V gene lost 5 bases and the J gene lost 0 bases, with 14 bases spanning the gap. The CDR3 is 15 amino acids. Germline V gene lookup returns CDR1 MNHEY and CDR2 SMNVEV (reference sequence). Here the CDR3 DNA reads TGTGCCAGCAGTCCCCGGGACACCCACTCCTACGAGCAGTACTTC. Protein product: CASSPRDTHSYEQYF.

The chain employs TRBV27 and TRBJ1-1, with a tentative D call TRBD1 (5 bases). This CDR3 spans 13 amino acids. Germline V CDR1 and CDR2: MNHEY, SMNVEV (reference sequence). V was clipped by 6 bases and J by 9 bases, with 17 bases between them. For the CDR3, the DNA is TGTGCCAGCAGATTGGGACGGCAAGGGAAAGCTTTCTTT. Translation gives CASRLGRQGKAFF.

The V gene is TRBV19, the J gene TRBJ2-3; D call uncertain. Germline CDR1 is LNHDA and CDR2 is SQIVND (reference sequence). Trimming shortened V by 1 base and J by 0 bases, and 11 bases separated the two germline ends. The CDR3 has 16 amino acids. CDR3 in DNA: TGTGCCAGTAGTATAGCCTCCGATTTGAGCACAGATACGCAGTATTTT. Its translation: CASSIASDLSTDTQYF.

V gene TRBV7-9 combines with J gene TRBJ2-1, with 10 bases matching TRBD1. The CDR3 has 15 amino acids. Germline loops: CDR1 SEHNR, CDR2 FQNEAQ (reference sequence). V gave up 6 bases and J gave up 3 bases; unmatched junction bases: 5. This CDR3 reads CASRTGTGDYNEQFF. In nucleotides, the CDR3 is TGTGCCAGCAGGACCGGGACAGGGGACTACAATGAGCAGTTCTTC.

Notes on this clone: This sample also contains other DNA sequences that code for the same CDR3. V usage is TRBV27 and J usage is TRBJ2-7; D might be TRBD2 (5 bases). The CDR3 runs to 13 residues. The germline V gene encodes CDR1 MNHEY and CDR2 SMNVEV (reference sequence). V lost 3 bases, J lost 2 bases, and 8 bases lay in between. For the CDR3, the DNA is TGTGCCAGCAGTTTGAGGGAGACCTACGAGCAGTACTTC. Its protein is CASSLRETYEQYF.